This T cell receptor beta chain was observed in a study of vaccination effects on CD4 cells after COVID-19. Sequencing in the ViraFEST assay came after antigen-specific CD4+ T cells had been expanded with viral peptide pools, which were used to stimulate PBMC. Subsequent to a culture period of around 10 days, CD4+ T cells were isolated. Two doses of either BNT162b2 or mRNA-1273 were given to each participant. Wells each received some 2.2 million PBMC, cultured with approximately 9 IU/ml IL-2 and roughly 9.8 ug/ml peptides. Notes on this clone: Its specificity is not known.

Trimming took off 10 bases at V and 2 bases at J, with 18 bases between the two ends. The germline V gene encodes CDR1 MNHEY and CDR2 SMNVEV (reference sequence). The CDR3 sequence is 15 residues long. Produced via immunoSEQ multiplex PCR; TCRdb's table is partial and in-frame only. The sample has some 25,000 clones, over 70% seen once. The sequence derives from a human donor who received a COVID-19 vaccine. The genes are TRBV27 and TRBJ1-5; D may be TRBD1 (6 bases). The sample consisted of CD4+ T cells from PBMCs cultured with SARS-CoV-2 spike peptides, taken after COVID-19 vaccination. The CDR3 loop is CATHQGSGGNQPQHF. CDR3 DNA: TGTGCCACCCATCAGGGGTCTGGGGGCAATCAGCCCCAGCATTTT.